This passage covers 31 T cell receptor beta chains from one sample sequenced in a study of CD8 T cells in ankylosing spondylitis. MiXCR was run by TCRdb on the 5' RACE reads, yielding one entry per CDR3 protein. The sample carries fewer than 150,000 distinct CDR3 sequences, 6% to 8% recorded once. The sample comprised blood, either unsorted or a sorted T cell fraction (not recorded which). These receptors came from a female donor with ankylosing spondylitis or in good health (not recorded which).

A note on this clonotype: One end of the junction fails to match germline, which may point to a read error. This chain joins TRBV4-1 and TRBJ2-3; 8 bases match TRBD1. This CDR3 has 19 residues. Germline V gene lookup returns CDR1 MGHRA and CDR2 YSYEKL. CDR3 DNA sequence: TGCGCCAGCAGTCAAGTCTGGCGGACAGGGAAGGAAAGCACAGCTACGCAGTATTTT. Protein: CASSQVWRTGKESTATQYF.

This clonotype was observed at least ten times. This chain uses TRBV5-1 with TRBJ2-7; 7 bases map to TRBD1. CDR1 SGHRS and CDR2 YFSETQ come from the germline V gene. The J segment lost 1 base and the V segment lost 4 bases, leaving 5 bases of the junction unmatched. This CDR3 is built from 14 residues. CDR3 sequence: CASSRDSHSYEQYF. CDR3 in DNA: TGCGCCAGCAGCCGGGACAGCCATTCCTACGAGCAGTACTTC.

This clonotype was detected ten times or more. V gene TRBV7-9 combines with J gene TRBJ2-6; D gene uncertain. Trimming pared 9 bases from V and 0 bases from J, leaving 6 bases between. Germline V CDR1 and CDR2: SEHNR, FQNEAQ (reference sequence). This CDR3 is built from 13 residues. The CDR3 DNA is TGTGCCAGAGAAGACTCTGGGGCCAACGTCCTGACTTTC. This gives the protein CAREDSGANVLTF. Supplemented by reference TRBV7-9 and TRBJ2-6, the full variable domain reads DTGVSQNPRHKITKRGQNVTFRCDPISEHNRLYWYRQTLGQGPEFLTYFQNEAQLEKSRLLSDRFSAERPKGSFSTLEIQRTEQGDSAMYLCAREDSGANVLTFGAGSRLTVL.

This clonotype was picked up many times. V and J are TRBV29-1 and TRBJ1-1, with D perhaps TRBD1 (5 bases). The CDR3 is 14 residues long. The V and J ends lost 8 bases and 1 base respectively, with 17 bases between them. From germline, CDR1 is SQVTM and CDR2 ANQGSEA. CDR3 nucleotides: TGCAGCACCAAGGCGGGACTCCGGAACACTGAAGCTTTCTTT. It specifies CSTKAGLRNTEAFF.

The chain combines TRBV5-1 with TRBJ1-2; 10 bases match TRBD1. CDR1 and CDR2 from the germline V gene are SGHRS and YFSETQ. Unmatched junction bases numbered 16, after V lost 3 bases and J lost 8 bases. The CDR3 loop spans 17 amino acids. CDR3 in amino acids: CASSSLILDRGKSGYTF. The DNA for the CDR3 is TGCGCCAGCAGCTCCCTGATCCTGGACAGGGGGAAAAGCGGCTACACCTTC.

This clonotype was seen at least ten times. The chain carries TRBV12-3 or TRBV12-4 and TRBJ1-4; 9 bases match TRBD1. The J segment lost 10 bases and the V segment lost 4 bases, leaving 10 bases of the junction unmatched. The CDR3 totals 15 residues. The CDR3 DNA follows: TGTGCCAGCAGTTCCCTCGGGACAGGGTCAGGAAAACTGTTTTTT. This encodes CASSSLGTGSGKLFF.

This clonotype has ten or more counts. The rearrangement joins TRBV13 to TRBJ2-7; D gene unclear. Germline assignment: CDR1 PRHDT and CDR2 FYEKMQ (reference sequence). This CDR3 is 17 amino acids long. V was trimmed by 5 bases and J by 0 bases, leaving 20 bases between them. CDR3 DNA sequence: TGTGCCAGCAGCGGATTGAGACTCCTAGACCCCTCCTACGAGCAGTACTTC. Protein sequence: CASSGLRLLDPSYEQYF.

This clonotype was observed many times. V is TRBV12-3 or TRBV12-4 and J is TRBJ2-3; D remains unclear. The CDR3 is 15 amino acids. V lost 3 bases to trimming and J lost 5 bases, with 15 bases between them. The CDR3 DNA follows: TGTGCCAGCAGTTTCATAGGGCGCGGACGAGATACGCAGTATTTT. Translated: CASSFIGRGRDTQYF.

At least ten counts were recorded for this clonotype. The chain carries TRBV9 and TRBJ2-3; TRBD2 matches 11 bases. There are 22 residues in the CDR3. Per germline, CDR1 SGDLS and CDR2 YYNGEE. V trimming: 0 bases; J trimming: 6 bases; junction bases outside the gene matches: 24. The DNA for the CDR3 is TGTGCCAGCAGCGTAGTGCTAGTGGGACTAGCGGCCTCACTGGTGGGTGCGGATACGCAGTATTTT. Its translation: CASSVVLVGLAASLVGADTQYF.

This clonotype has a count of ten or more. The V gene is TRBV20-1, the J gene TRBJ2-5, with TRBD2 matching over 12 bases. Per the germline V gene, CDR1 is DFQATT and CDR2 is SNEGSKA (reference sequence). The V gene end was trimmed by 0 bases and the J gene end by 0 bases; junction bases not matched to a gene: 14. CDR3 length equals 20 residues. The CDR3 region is CSARDLRLAGARMYQETQYF. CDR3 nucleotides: TGCAGTGCTAGAGACCTTCGACTAGCGGGGGCCCGAATGTACCAAGAGACCCAGTACTTC.

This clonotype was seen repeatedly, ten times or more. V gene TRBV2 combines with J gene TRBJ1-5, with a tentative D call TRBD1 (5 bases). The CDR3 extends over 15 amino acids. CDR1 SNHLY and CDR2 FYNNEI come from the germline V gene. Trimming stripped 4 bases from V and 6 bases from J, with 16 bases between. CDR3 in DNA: TGTGCCAGCAGTGTTCTCAGGGATTCGTTTCAGCCCCAGCATTTT. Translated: CASSVLRDSFQPQHF.

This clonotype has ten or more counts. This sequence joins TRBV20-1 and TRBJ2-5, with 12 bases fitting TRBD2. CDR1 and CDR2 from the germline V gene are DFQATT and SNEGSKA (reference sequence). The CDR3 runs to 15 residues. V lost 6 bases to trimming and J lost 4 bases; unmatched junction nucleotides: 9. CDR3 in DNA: TGCAGTGCACCCGGGACTAGCGGGTTGGGAGAGACCCAGTACTTC. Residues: CSAPGTSGLGETQYF.

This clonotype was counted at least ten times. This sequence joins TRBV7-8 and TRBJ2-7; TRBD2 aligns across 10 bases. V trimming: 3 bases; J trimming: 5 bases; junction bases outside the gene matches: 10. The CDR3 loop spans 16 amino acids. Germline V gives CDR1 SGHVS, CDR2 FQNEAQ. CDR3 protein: CASSFTSGTILDEQYF. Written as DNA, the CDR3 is TGTGCCAGCAGCTTCACTAGCGGGACCATTCTTGACGAGCAGTACTTC.

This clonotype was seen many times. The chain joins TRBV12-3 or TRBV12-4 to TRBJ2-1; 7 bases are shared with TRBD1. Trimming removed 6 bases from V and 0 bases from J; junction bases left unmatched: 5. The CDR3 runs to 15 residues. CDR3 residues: CASSETGTSYNEQFF. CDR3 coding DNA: TGTGCCAGCAGCGAGACAGGGACCTCCTACAATGAGCAGTTCTTC.

The CDR3 nucleotides are TGTGCCAGCAGCCAAGAGCGAGGGCCCCGGACAGATACGCAGTATTTT. Amino acids: CASSQERGPRTDTQYF. This chain connects TRBV14 to TRBJ2-3; D possibly corresponds to TRBD2 (5 bases). Per germline, CDR1 SGHDN and CDR2 FVKESK. The CDR3 is made up of 16 amino acids. Trimming took 0 bases from V and 3 from J, leaving 13 bases between them. The full variable domain, its missing parts supplied by reference TRBV14 and TRBJ2-3, is EAGVTQFPSHSVIEKGQTVTLRCDPISGHDNLYWYRRVMGKEIKFLLHFVKESKQDESGMPNNRFLAERTGGTYSTLKVQPAELEDSGVYFCASSQERGPRTDTQYFGPGTRLTVL.

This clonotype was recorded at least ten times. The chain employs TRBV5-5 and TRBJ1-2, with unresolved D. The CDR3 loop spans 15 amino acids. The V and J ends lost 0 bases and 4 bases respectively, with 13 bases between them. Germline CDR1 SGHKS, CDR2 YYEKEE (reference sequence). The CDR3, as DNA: TGTGCCAGCAGCTTGGTTCCTCCCGGGCTCTATGGCTACACCTTC. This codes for CASSLVPPGLYGYTF. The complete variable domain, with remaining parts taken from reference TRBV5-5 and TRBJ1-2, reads DAGVTQSPTHLIKTRGQQVTLRCSPISGHKSVSWYQQVLGQGPQFIFQYYEKEERGRGNFPDRFSARQFPNYSSELNVNALLLGDSALYLCASSLVPPGLYGYTFGSGTRLTVV.

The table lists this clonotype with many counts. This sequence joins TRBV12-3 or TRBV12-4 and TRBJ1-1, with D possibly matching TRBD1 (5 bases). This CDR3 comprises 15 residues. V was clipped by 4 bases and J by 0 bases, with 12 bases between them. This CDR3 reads CASSYQGAMNTEAFF. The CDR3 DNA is TGTGCCAGCAGTTATCAAGGGGCTATGAACACTGAAGCTTTCTTT.

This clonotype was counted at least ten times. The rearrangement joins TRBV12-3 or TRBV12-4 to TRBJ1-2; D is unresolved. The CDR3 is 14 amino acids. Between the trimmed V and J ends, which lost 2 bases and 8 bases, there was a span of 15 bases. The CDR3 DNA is TGTGCCAGCAGTTTATCTGGGGAAGTGAAGGGCTACACCTTC. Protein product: CASSLSGEVKGYTF.

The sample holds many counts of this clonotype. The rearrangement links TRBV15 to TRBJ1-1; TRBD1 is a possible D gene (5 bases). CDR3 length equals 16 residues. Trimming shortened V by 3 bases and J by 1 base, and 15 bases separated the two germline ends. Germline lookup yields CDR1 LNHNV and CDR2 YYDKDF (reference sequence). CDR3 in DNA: TGTGCCACCAGCAGTCCACAAGGGGCCCAGAACACTGAAGCTTTCTTT. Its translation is CATSSPQGAQNTEAFF.

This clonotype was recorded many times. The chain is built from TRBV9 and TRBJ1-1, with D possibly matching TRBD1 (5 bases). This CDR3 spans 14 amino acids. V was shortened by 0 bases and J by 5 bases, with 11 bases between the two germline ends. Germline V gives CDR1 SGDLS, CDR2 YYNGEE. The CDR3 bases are TGTGCCAGCAGCGTAGATCCGGGGGAAACTGAAGCTTTCTTT. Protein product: CASSVDPGETEAFF.

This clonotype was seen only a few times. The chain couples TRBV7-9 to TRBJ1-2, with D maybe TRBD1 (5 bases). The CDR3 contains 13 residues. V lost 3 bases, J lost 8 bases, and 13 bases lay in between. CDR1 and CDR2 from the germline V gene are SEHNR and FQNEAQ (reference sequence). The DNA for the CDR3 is TGTGCCAGCAGCTTGTCGGGACTCAGCGGCTACACCTTC. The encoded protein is CASSLSGLSGYTF.

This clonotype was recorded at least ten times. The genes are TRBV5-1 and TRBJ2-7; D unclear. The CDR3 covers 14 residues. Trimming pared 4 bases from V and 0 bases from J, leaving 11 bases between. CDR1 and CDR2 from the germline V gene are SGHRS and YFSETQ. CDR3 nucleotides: TGCGCCAGCAGCCTTGAGATGAGCTCCTACGAGCAGTACTTC. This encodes CASSLEMSSYEQYF.

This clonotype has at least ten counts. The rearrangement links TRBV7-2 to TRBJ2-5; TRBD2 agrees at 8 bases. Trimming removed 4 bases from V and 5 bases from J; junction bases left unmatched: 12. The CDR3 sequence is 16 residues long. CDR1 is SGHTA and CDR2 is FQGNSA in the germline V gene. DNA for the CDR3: TGTGCCAGCAGCTCGCTGCGCGGGGGGACCCGGGAGACCCAGTACTTC. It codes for CASSSLRGGTRETQYF.

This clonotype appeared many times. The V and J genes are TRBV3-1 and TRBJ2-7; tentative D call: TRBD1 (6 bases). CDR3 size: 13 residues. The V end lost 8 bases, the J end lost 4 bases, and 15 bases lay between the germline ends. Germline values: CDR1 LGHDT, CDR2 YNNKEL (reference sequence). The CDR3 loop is CASRDNAEYEQYF. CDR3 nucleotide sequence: TGTGCCAGCCGGGACAACGCGGAGTACGAGCAGTACTTC.

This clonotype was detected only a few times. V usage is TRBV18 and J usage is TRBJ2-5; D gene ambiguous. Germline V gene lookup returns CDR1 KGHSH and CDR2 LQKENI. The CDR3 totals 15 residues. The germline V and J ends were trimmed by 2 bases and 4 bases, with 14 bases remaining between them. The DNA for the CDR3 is TGTGCCAGCTCACCAGAGGTACAGTCCGGAGAGACCCAGTACTTC. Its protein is CASSPEVQSGETQYF.

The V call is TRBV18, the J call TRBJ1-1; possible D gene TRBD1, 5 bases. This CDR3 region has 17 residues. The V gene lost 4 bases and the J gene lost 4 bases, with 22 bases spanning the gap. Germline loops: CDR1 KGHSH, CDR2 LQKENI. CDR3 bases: TGTGCCAGCTCACGGGATTCTAAGGGGCGCAGCGGCACTGAAGCTTTCTTT. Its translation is CASSRDSKGRSGTEAFF.

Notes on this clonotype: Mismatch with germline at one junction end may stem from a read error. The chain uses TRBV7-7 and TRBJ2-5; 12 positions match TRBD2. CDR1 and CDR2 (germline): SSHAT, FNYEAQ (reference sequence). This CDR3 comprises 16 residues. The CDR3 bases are TGTGCTAGCAGCTTAGGGCTAGCGGGGGGGCCGGAGACCCAGTACTTC. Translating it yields CASSLGLAGGPETQYF.

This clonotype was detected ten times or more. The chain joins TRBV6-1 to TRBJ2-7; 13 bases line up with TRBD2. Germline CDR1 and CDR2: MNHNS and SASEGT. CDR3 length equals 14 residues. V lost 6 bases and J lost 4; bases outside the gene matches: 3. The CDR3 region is CASRTSGGLYEQYF. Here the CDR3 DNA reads TGTGCCAGCAGGACTAGCGGGGGGTTATACGAGCAGTACTTC.

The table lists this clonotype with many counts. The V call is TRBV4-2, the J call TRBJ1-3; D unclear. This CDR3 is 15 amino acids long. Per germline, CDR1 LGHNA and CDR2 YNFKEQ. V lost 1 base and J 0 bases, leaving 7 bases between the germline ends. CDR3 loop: CASSQAASSGNTIYF. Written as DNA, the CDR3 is TGTGCCAGCAGCCAAGCCGCGAGCTCTGGAAACACCATATATTTT.

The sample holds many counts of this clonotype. CDR3 sequence (DNA): TGCAGCGTTGATTGGGGCCCAGGGAATGGTAGAGCTAACTATGGCTACACCTTC. This encodes CSVDWGPGNGRANYGYTF. This rearrangement joins TRBV29-1 to TRBJ1-2; a weak D match, TRBD1 (5 bases). CDR3 length: 18 residues. V was shortened by 3 bases and J by 0 bases, with 23 bases between the two germline ends. The V gene's germline CDR1 is SQVTM and CDR2 ANQGSEA.

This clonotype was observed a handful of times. This CDR3 is CASSLKGQGNSPLHF. The CDR3 DNA is TGTGCCAGCAGCTTGAAAGGACAGGGTAATTCACCCCTCCACTTT. The rearrangement joins TRBV7-2 to TRBJ1-6, with TRBD1 matching 8 bases. Germline CDR1 reads SGHTA; CDR2 reads FQGNSA. This CDR3 has 15 residues. Losses at the gene ends were 3 bases for V and 6 bases for J; bases not matched to a gene: 4.